These 29 T cell receptor beta chains were all obtained from the same sample, sequenced in a study of blood T cells in healthy people across ages. The second PCR ran roughly 6 to 12 cycles with a sample-barcoded 5' primer and J-beta primers. One entry per CDR3 protein results from TCRdb running MiXCR on the 5' RACE reads. The sample consists of 710,000 or so distinct CDR3 sequences, around 32% of them appearing once. The sample was blood. The receptors originated from a woman at least 80 years old in good health.

This clonotype has ten or more counts. This chain links TRBV3-1 with TRBJ1-2; possibly TRBD1 for D (5 bases). Germline-derived CDR1 and CDR2 are LGHDT and YNNKEL (reference sequence). Trimming removed 4 bases from V and 4 bases from J, with 10 bases in between. This CDR3 is 13 amino acids long. CDR3 in amino acids: CASSPVRGYGYTF. The CDR3 DNA follows: TGTGCCAGCAGCCCCGTGAGGGGCTATGGCTACACCTTC.

This clonotype was counted ten times or more. The V and J genes are TRBV20-1 and TRBJ1-2, with D possibly being TRBD1 (6 bases). V lost 1 base, J lost 8 bases, and 20 bases lay in between. This CDR3 region has 15 residues. Germline CDR1 DFQATT, CDR2 SNEGSKA (reference sequence). The chain's CDR3 is CSARVMGGAFGGYTF. CDR3 sequence (DNA): TGCAGTGCTAGAGTTATGGGGGGCGCCTTTGGAGGCTACACCTTC.

In its sample, this clonotype was seen many times. The chain joins TRBV20-1 to TRBJ2-3; D is perhaps TRBD1 or TRBD2 (5 bases each). The germline gives CDR1 DFQATT, CDR2 SNEGSKA (reference sequence). This CDR3 region has 13 residues. V lost 6 bases to trimming and J lost 4 bases, with 14 bases between them. The CDR3 here is CSAKRGLADTQYF. CDR3 nucleotides: TGCAGTGCCAAGAGGGGTTTAGCAGATACGCAGTATTTT.

This clonotype was seen only a few times. This chain uses TRBV28 with TRBJ2-5; 7 bases align to TRBD2. The CDR3 consists of 14 residues. The germline V gene has CDR1 MDHEN and CDR2 SYDVKM. V lost 5 bases to trimming and J lost 2 bases; unmatched junction nucleotides: 5. The CDR3 DNA reads as TGTGCCAGCAGTCCGGCGGGGGAACAAGAGACCCAGTACTTC. Residues: CASSPAGEQETQYF.

The chain combines TRBV12-3 or TRBV12-4 with TRBJ2-5; TRBD2 is a possible D gene (5 bases). The tail of the sequence fits TRBJ2-7 better, so the J call may be wrong. The CDR3 runs to 14 residues. The CDR3 is CASSGRVRADEQYF. In DNA, the CDR3 is TGTGCCAGCAGTGGGAGAGTGAGAGCAGACGAGCAGTACTTC.

Of note for this clonotype: This is likely an artifact of a read error, given a far larger clone one base away. This chain joins TRBV6-2 or TRBV6-3 and TRBJ1-5, with TRBD1 identical over 8 bases. CDR1 and CDR2 (germline): MNHEY, SVGEGT. The CDR3 is 13 amino acids. The CDR3 spells CASRDRGNQPRHF. CDR3 sequence (DNA): TGTGCCAGCAGAGACAGGGGAAATCAGCCCCGGCATTTT.

Of note for this clonotype: A junction boundary mismatches the germline segment, possibly from a read error. The chain is built from TRBV7-7 and TRBJ2-4; no firm D call. The J call is uncertain, as TRBJ2-7 better fits the DNA end. Germline-derived CDR1 and CDR2 are SSHAT and FNYEAQ (reference sequence). CDR3 size: 14 residues. The CDR3, as DNA: TGTGCTAGCAGTCCGGACGCCGATTCCTACGAGCAGTACTTC. It is translated as CASSPDADSYEQYF.

This clonotype was picked up many times. The J gene is TRBJ2-5, the V gene TRBV29-1, with 9 nucleotides matching TRBD1. Germline CDR1 and CDR2: SQVTM and ANQGSEA. CDR3 length equals 15 residues. The trim removed 6 bases at V and 11 bases at J, leaving 19 bases unmatched. The CDR3 reads CSVRDRDVATGEQYF. The DNA of the CDR3 is TGCAGCGTCCGGGACAGGGATGTGGCAACGGGAGAGCAGTACTTC.

This clonotype occurred once. J is TRBJ1-5 and V is TRBV6-6, with D tentatively TRBD1 (5 bases). Trimming removed 3 bases from V and 8 bases from J, with 8 bases in between. CDR3 length: 12 residues. Germline CDR1 reads MNHNY; CDR2 reads SVGAGI (reference sequence). The CDR3 spells CASSYEGKPQHF. DNA of the CDR3: TGTGCCAGCAGTTATGAGGGGAAGCCCCAGCATTTT.

The V and J genes are TRBV4-3 and TRBJ1-1; weak D call: TRBD1 (6 bases). The CDR3 consists of 15 residues. V dropped 6 bases and J dropped 5 bases, with 19 bases sitting between them. Germline V gives CDR1 LGHNA, CDR2 YSLEER. This CDR3 is CASRLWGQGGTEAFF. The CDR3 DNA reads as TGCGCCAGCAGATTATGGGGGCAGGGAGGGACTGAAGCTTTCTTT.

Turning to this clonotype: A much larger clone lies one base from this, so it may be a read error. The chain joins TRBV7-9 to TRBJ1-6, with 9 bases that match TRBD1. CDR3 size: 14 residues. Germline loops: CDR1 SEHNR, CDR2 FQNEAQ (reference sequence). The V gene end was trimmed by 5 bases and the J gene end by 8 bases; junction bases not matched to a gene: 4. CDR3 loop: CASSPGQGDSPLHF. DNA of the CDR3: TGTGCCAGCAGCCCGGGACAGGGAGATTCACCCCTCCACTTT.

For this clonotype: Given a much more abundant clone one base away, this may be a read error. The chain has TRBV5-1 and TRBJ2-3; possibly TRBD2 for D (6 bases). Trimming removed 0 bases from V and 1 base from J, with 9 bases in between. The CDR3 has 15 residues. The germline gives CDR1 SGHRS, CDR2 YFSETQ. The CDR3 sequence: CASSLDWGGTDTQYF. The CDR3 coding sequence is TGCGCCAGCAGCTTGGACTGGGGGGGCACAGATACGCAGTATTTT. Complete variable domain (other parts from reference TRBV5-1 and TRBJ2-3): KAGVTQTPRYLIKTRGQQVTLSCSPISGHRSVSWYQQTPGQGLQFLFEYFSETQRNKGNFPGRFSGRQFSNSRSEMNVSTLELGDSALYLCASSLDWGGTDTQYFGPGTRLTVL.

The sample holds many counts of this clonotype. The chain carries TRBV20-1 and TRBJ1-5, with D tentatively TRBD1 (6 bases). From germline, CDR1 is DFQATT and CDR2 SNEGSKA (reference sequence). This CDR3 spans 14 amino acids. Trimming pared 2 bases from V and 3 bases from J, leaving 11 bases between. CDR3 region: CSARKRTDNQPQHF. CDR3 nucleotides: TGCAGTGCTAGAAAGAGGACAGACAATCAGCCCCAGCATTTT.

The sample holds many counts of this clonotype. This chain uses TRBV25-1 with TRBJ1-2, with TRBD1 identical over 7 bases. The V and J ends lost 6 bases and 7 bases, in that order; junction bases with no gene match: 5. Germline lookup yields CDR1 MGHDK and CDR2 SYGVNS. This CDR3 comprises 12 residues. This CDR3 is CASSDRARGYTF. The CDR3 coding sequence is TGTGCCAGCAGCGACAGGGCTCGTGGCTACACCTTC.

Ten or more counts support this clonotype. CDR3 DNA sequence: TGCAGTGCTAGTGGGGCTCTAGCGGGGAGTGAGCAGTTCTTC. Amino acids: CSASGALAGSEQFF. The chain employs TRBV20-1 and TRBJ2-1; 9 positions match TRBD2. V was clipped by 3 bases and J by 9 bases; unmatched bases: 9. The CDR3 contains 14 residues. Germline CDR1 reads DFQATT; CDR2 reads SNEGSKA (reference sequence).

This clonotype has a count of ten or more. The gene calls are TRBV12-3 or TRBV12-4 and TRBJ2-3, with 7 bases that match TRBD2. The V gene end was trimmed by 5 bases and the J gene end by 5 bases; junction bases not matched to a gene: 1. The CDR3 has 12 residues. CDR3 coding DNA: TGTGCCAGCAGTGGACTAGGAGATACGCAGTATTTT. This sequence encodes CASSGLGDTQYF.

This clonotype was counted at least ten times. This chain joins TRBV9 and TRBJ2-7; D might be TRBD1 or TRBD2, each matching 5 bases. The length of the CDR3 is 15 residues. Trimming took 0 bases from V and 3 from J, leaving 13 bases between them. Germline V gene sequence: CDR1 SGDLS, CDR2 YYNGEE. The CDR3, as DNA: TGTGCCAGCAGCGTAGCAGGGACGGAAGACTACGAGCAGTACTTC. Translated, it gives CASSVAGTEDYEQYF. Full variable domain (remainder filled in from reference TRBV9 and TRBJ2-7): DSGVTQTPKHLITATGQRVTLRCSPRSGDLSVYWYQQSLDQGLQFLIQYYNGEERAKGNILERFSAQQFPDLHSELNLSSLELGDSALYFCASSVAGTEDYEQYFGPGTRLTVT.

This clonotype was seen repeatedly, ten times or more. V gene TRBV28 combines with J gene TRBJ2-7; D is perhaps TRBD2 (5 bases). V shed 8 bases and J shed 0 bases, with 11 bases lying between them. The germline V gene encodes CDR1 MDHEN and CDR2 SYDVKM. The CDR3 is 13 residues long. This CDR3 reads CASRVGSSYEQYF. CDR3 sequence (DNA): TGTGCCAGCCGTGTAGGGAGCTCCTACGAGCAGTACTTC.

There are many counts of this clonotype. The chain carries TRBV7-2 and TRBJ2-3; TRBD2 is a possible D gene (5 bases). The CDR3 runs 13 residues. V was shortened by 6 bases and J by 2 bases, with 9 bases between the two germline ends. Per germline, CDR1 SGHTA and CDR2 FQGNSA. CDR3 nucleotide sequence: TGTGCCAGCAGTCCCCGGGACACAGATACGCAGTATTTT. The encoded protein is CASSPRDTDTQYF.

Details on this clonotype: Being one base from a much bigger clone, this may be a read error. It is unclear where the CDR3 begins or ends on the DNA, so no DNA is shown, and the CDR3 is as TCRdb lists it. The J gene is TRBJ1-2, the V gene TRBV7-8; the tabulated D call, TRBD1, remains unverified against the DNA. Germline CDR1 reads SGHVS; CDR2 reads FQNEAQ. The CDR3 has 18 residues if both end residues are counted. The CDR3 loop reads CASSSRWGQGATNYGHTF.

This clonotype occurred many times. This rearrangement joins TRBV6-5 to TRBJ1-2, with 9 nucleotides matching TRBD1. Trimming cost V 4 bases and J 8 bases; bases outside gene matches: 11. The CDR3 contains 15 residues. The V gene's germline CDR1 is MNHEY and CDR2 SVGAGI. CDR3 in DNA: TGTGCCAGCAGTTCTCCCCGGACAGGGGCGAAAGGCTACACCTTC. Its translation: CASSSPRTGAKGYTF.

This clonotype was detected ten times or more. The gene calls are TRBV6-2 or TRBV6-3 and TRBJ2-5; TRBD1 matches 8 bases. The CDR3 extends over 14 amino acids. Per germline, CDR1 MNHEY and CDR2 SVGEGT. After removal of 6 bases from V and 4 bases from J, the junction contained 7 bases not matched to a gene. The CDR3 DNA sequence: TGTGCCAGCAGATCTCCTGGACAGGGAGAGACCCAGTACTTC. Encoded protein: CASRSPGQGETQYF.

This clonotype was recorded at least ten times. The chain links TRBV30 to TRBJ2-3, with a tentative D call TRBD2 (6 bases). Germline CDR1 is GTSNPN and CDR2 is SVGIG (reference sequence). With 6 bases removed from V and 2 bases from J, the gap between germline ends came to 15 bases. The CDR3 totals 14 residues. CDR3 bases: TGTGCCTGCCCGGAGGGCCTGACCACAGATACGCAGTATTTT. This sequence encodes CACPEGLTTDTQYF. Full variable domain (rest looked up from reference TRBV30 and TRBJ2-3): SQTIHQWPATLVQPVGSPLSLECTVEGTSNPNLYWYRQAAGRGLQLLFYSVGIGQISSEVPQNLSASRPQDRQFILSSKKLLLSDSGFYLCACPEGLTTDTQYFGPGTRLTVL.

This clonotype was detected a few times. The V gene is TRBV30, the J gene TRBJ1-1; 7 bases match TRBD1. J was trimmed by 4 bases and V by 1 base; bases with no gene match: 9. Germline V CDR1 and CDR2: GTSNPN, SVGIG (reference sequence). The CDR3 consists of 15 residues. The CDR3 is CAWSETGPFPTEAFF. CDR3 nucleotide sequence: TGTGCCTGGAGTGAGACAGGGCCCTTTCCCACTGAAGCTTTCTTT. Full variable domain (remainder filled in from reference TRBV30 and TRBJ1-1): SQTIHQWPATLVQPVGSPLSLECTVEGTSNPNLYWYRQAAGRGLQLLFYSVGIGQISSEVPQNLSASRPQDRQFILSSKKLLLSDSGFYLCAWSETGPFPTEAFFGQGTRLTVV.

Note on this clonotype: A much bigger clone sits one base away, suggesting this may be a read error. V gene TRBV4-1 combines with J gene TRBJ1-2; 8 bases are a match to TRBD1. The CDR3 is 16 residues long. Germline V gene sequence: CDR1 MGHRA, CDR2 YSYEKL. CDR3 region: CANSQDDTDRDYGYTF. As DNA, the CDR3 is TGCGCCAACAGCCAAGATGATACGGACAGGGACTATGGCTACACCTTC.

This clonotype was seen ten or more times. V and J are TRBV7-9 and TRBJ2-3, with unresolved D. The CDR3 sequence is 14 residues long. Germline V lookup: CDR1 SEHNR, CDR2 FQNEAQ (reference sequence). Between the trimmed V and J ends, which lost 3 bases and 7 bases, there was a span of 14 bases. The CDR3 loop is CASSFSGPQYTQYF. CDR3 DNA: TGTGCCAGCAGCTTCTCCGGGCCTCAGTATACGCAGTATTTT.

This clonotype was seen many times. The chain joins TRBV3-1 to TRBJ2-1; D gene ambiguous. Per the germline V gene, CDR1 is LGHDT and CDR2 is YNNKEL (reference sequence). The ends were cut back, 0 bases at V and 1 base at J, with 10 bases in the middle. The CDR3 sequence is 16 residues long. In DNA, the CDR3 is TGTGCCAGCAGCCAAGAAGAGGACCCGTCCTACAATGAGCAGTTCTTC. It is translated as CASSQEEDPSYNEQFF.

The V call is TRBV28, the J call TRBJ2-3, with D possibly TRBD2 on 6 matching bases. CDR3 length equals 15 residues. The germline gives CDR1 MDHEN, CDR2 SYDVKM. Trimming cost V 4 bases and J 2 bases, with 13 bases left between them. The CDR3 sequence: CASSWGTGVTDTQYF. As DNA, the CDR3 is TGTGCCAGCAGTTGGGGGACGGGGGTCACAGATACGCAGTATTTT.

This clonotype has more than one count but fewer than ten. This rearrangement joins TRBV28 to TRBJ1-5; TRBD1 matches 10 bases. Germline CDR1 MDHEN, CDR2 SYDVKM. Losses at the gene ends were 2 bases for V and 3 bases for J; bases not matched to a gene: 4. The CDR3 runs to 16 residues. DNA of the CDR3: TGTGCCAGCAGTTTAGAGGGACAGGGGTTCAATCAGCCCCAGCATTTT. This encodes CASSLEGQGFNQPQHF.